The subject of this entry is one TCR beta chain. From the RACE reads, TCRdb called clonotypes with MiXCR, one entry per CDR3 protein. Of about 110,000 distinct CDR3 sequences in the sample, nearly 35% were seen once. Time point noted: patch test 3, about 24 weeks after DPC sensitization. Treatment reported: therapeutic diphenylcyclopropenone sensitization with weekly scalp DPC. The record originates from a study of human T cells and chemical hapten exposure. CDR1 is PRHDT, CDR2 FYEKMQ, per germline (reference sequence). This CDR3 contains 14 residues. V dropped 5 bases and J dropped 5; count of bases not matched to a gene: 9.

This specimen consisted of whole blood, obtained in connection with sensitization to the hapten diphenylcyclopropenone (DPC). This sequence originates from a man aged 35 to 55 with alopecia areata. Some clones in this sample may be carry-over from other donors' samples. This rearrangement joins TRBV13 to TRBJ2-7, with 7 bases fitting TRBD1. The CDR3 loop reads CASSETGRPDEQYF. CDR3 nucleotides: TGTGCCAGCAGCGAGACAGGGCGACCCGACGAGCAGTACTTC.